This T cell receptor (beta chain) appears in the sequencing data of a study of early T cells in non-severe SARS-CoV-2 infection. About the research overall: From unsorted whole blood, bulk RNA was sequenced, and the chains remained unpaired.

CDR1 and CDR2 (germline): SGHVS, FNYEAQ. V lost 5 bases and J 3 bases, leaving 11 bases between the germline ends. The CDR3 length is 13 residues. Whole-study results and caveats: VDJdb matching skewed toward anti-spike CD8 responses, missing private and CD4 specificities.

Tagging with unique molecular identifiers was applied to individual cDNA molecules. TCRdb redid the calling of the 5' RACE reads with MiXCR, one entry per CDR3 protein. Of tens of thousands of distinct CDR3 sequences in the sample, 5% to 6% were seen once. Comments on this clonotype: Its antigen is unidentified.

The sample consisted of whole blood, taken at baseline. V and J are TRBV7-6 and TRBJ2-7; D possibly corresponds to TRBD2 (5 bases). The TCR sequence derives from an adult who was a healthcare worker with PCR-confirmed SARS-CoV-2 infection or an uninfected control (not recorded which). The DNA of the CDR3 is TGTGCCAGCAGCCTCGGACTCTTCTACGAGCAGTACTTC. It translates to CASSLGLFYEQYF.